One TCR beta chain is described in this entry. Antigen: not known. Germline V gene lookup returns CDR1 SNHLY and CDR2 FYNNEI. The CDR3 is 14 amino acids. V was cut by 4 bases and J by 8 bases, with 15 bases left in between. TCRdb fed the reads into MiXCR, producing one record per CDR3 protein. The data contain roughly 860,000 distinct CDR3 sequences, 30% to 35% of them singletons. The data were taken from a study of T cell repertoires in cytomegalovirus infection. Study-wide background: Recently identified HLA-C-restricted CMV epitopes were among the peptides used. General study points: Totalled public TCR beta family frequency picked out people who carried CMV plus the relevant HLA.

This sequence was found in a human donor in good health (CMV status not recorded). Some clones in this sample may be carry-over from other donors' samples. This rearrangement joins TRBV2 to TRBJ2-1, with unresolved D. Sequences were derived from cultured CD8+ T cells from PBMCs, sampled from culture after CMV antigen stimulation. This CDR3 is CASSGGFGTDEQFF. In DNA, the CDR3 is TGTGCCAGCAGTGGTGGATTCGGTACGGATGAGCAGTTCTTC.